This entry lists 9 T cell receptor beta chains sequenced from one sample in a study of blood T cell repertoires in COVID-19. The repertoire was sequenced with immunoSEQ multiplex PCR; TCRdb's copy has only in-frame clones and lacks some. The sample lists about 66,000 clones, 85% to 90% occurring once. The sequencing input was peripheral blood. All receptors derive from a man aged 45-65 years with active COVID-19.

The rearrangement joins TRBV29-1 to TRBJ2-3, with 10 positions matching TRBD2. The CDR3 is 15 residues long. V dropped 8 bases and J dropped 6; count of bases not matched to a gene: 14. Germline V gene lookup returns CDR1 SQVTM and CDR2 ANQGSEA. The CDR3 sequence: CSLTGASGGLDTQYF. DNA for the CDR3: TGCAGCCTAACGGGGGCTAGCGGGGGATTGGATACGCAGTATTTT.

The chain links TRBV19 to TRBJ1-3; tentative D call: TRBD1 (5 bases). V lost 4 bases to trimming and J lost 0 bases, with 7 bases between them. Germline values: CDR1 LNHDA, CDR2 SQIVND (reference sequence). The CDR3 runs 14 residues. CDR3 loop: CASSTTDSGNTIYF. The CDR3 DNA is TGTGCCAGTAGTACGACAGACTCTGGAAACACCATATATTTT.

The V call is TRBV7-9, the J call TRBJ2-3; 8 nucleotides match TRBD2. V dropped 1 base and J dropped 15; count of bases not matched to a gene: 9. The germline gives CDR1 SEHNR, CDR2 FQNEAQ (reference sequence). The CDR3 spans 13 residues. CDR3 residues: CASSLVEGLDSYF. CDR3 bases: TGTGCCAGCAGCTTAGTTGAGGGACTAGATTCATATTTT.

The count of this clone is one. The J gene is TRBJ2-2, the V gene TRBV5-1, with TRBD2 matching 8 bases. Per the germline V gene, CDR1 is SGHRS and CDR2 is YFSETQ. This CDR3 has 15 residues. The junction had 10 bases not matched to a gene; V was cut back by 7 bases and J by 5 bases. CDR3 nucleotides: TGCGCCAGCTCACCCGGGGGGGCTCGGACCGGGGAGCTGTTTTTT. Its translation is CASSPGGARTGELFF.

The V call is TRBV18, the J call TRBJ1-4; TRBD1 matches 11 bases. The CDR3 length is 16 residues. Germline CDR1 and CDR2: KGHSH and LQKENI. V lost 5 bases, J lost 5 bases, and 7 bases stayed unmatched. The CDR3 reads CASSARTGGRNEKLFF. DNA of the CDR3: TGTGCCAGCTCAGCACGGACAGGGGGCAGAAATGAAAAACTGTTTTTT.

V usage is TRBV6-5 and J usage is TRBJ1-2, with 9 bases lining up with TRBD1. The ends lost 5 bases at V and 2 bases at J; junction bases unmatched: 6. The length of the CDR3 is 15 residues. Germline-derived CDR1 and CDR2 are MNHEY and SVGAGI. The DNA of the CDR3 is TGTGCCAGCAGTACCAGGGACAGGGAGAACTATGGCTACACCTTC. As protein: CASSTRDRENYGYTF.

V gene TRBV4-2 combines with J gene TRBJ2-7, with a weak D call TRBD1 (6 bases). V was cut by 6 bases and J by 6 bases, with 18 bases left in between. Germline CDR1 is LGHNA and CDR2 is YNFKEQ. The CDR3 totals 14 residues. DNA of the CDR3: TGTGCCAGCAGGCCAGGGGTAATCGAGGGCGAGCAGTACTTC. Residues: CASRPGVIEGEQYF.

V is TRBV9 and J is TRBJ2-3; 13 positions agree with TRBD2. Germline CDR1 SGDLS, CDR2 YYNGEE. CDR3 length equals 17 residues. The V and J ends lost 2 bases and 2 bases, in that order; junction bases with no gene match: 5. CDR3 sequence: CASSVAGLAGLTDTQYF. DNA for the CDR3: TGTGCCAGCAGCGTCGCGGGACTAGCGGGACTCACAGATACGCAGTATTTT.

The CDR3 coding sequence is TGTGCCAGCTCACAGACGACATCTGAGACCCAGTACTTC. This encodes CASSQTTSETQYF. The chain employs TRBV18 and TRBJ2-5; D ambiguous. The V end was cut by 4 bases, the J end by 5 bases, with 11 bases between. Germline values: CDR1 KGHSH, CDR2 LQKENI. CDR3 length: 13 residues.